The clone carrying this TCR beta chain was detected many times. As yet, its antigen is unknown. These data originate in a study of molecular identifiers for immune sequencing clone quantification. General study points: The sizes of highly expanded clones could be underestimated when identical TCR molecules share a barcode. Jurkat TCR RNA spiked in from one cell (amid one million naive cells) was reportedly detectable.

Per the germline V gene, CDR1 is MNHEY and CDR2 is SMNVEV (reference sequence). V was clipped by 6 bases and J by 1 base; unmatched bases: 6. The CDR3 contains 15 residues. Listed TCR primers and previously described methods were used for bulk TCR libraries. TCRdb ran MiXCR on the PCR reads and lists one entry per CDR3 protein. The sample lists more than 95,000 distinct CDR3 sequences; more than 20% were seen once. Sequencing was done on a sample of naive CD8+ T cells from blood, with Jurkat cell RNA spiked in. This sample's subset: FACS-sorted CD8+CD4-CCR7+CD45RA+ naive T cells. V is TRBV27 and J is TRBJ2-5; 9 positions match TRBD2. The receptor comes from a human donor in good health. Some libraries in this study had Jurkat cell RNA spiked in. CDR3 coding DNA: TGTGCCAGCAGATTACTAGCGGGTATCCAAGAGACCCAGTACTTC. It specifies CASRLLAGIQETQYF.